The 15 T cell receptor beta chains given below trace back to one sample, sequenced in a study of CD4 T cells in relation to SARS-CoV-2 and coronaviruses. The antigens these receptors bind are not known. CD4+ T cells from unexposed donors were obtained before the COVID-19 pandemic (2011-2018). Isolation of CD4+ T cells took place after approximately eleven days in culture. The method was immunoSEQ multiplex PCR; TCRdb's version includes in-frame clones alone and lacks a portion of them. Seen here are about 21,000 clones, roughly 69% observed once, and the top ten hold around an eighth. The sample taken for sequencing was CD4+ T cells from PBMCs, cultured in vitro. The origin of the receptors is a human donor in good health.

This chain connects TRBV9 to TRBJ1-1; maybe TRBD1 (5 bases). CDR1 and CDR2 (germline): SGDLS, YYNGEE. The CDR3 has 14 residues. Trimming shortened V by 0 bases and J by 11 bases, and 17 bases separated the two germline ends. The CDR3 nucleotides read TGTGCCAGCAGCGTAGCGTGGGACCGAGGAGGGGCTTTCTTT. Encoded protein: CASSVAWDRGGAFF.

The CDR3 DNA reads as TGCGCCAGCGCCCCCGGGGGGAGATTTATAGGGGAGACCCAGTACTTC. Translating it yields CASAPGGRFIGETQYF. The genes are TRBV5-1 and TRBJ2-5; TRBD2 aligns across 7 bases. Germline V gene lookup returns CDR1 SGHRS and CDR2 YFSETQ. Unmatched junction bases numbered 17, after V lost 7 bases and J lost 5 bases. The CDR3 spans 16 residues.

The rearrangement links TRBV20-1 to TRBJ1-4, with unresolved D. The CDR3 is made up of 11 amino acids. V was pared by 6 bases and J by 6 bases, with 8 bases between. Germline values: CDR1 DFQATT, CDR2 SNEGSKA (reference sequence). The CDR3, as DNA: TGCAGTGCCGTCTTTTATGAAAAACTGTTTTTT. Encoded protein: CSAVFYEKLFF.

This clone was seen a few times. V gene TRBV9 combines with J gene TRBJ1-3; no clear D. The V gene lost 0 bases and the J gene lost 0 bases, with 10 bases spanning the gap. Germline CDR1 and CDR2: SGDLS and YYNGEE. This CDR3 has 16 residues. The DNA for the CDR3 is TGTGCCAGCAGCGTAGTACCGGGAAGCTCTGGAAACACCATATATTTT. Translating gives CASSVVPGSSGNTIYF.

This chain connects TRBV5-1 to TRBJ2-5; D is unresolved. CDR1 and CDR2 (germline): SGHRS, YFSETQ. With 4 bases removed from V and 5 bases from J, the gap between germline ends came to 9 bases. CDR3 length: 12 residues. The CDR3 loop reads CASSHGGETQYF. The CDR3 DNA follows: TGCGCCAGCAGCCATGGTGGGGAGACCCAGTACTTC.

The chain has TRBV6-5 and TRBJ2-7; D gene ambiguous. The CDR3 length is 14 residues. CDR1 and CDR2 from the germline V gene are MNHEY and SVGAGI. V lost 10 bases, J lost 2 bases, and 18 bases lay in between. This chain's CDR3 is CATPRSQPPYEQYF. The DNA for the CDR3 is TGTGCCACGCCTCGAAGCCAGCCACCCTACGAGCAGTACTTC.

The chain couples TRBV24-1 to TRBJ2-3; D gene uncertain. V was pared by 5 bases and J by 6 bases, with 8 bases between. Germline CDR1 KGHDR, CDR2 SFDVKD. The length of the CDR3 is 12 residues. Here the CDR3 reads CATSGGSDTQYF. The CDR3 coding sequence is TGTGCCACCAGTGGGGGATCGGATACGCAGTATTTT.

The gene calls are TRBV19 and TRBJ1-5; D remains unclear. V dropped 1 base and J dropped 2 bases, with 9 bases sitting between them. This CDR3 is built from 15 residues. Germline V gene lookup returns CDR1 LNHDA and CDR2 SQIVND (reference sequence). CDR3 protein: CASSIVAIGNQPQHF. The CDR3 DNA sequence: TGTGCCAGTAGTATAGTGGCAATCGGCAATCAGCCCCAGCATTTT.

The rearrangement links TRBV6-5 to TRBJ2-1; D call uncertain. Trimming took 0 bases from V and 4 from J, leaving 13 bases between them. Per germline, CDR1 MNHEY and CDR2 SVGAGI. CDR3 length: 16 amino acids. The CDR3 loop reads CASSYSYRNTYNEQFF. The CDR3 DNA sequence: TGTGCCAGCAGTTACTCCTACCGAAACACGTACAATGAGCAGTTCTTC.

The chain uses TRBV19 and TRBJ1-1; 7 bases line up with TRBD1. The CDR3 has 14 residues. Germline V gene lookup returns CDR1 LNHDA and CDR2 SQIVND (reference sequence). The J segment lost 4 bases and the V segment lost 7 bases, leaving 9 bases of the junction unmatched. CDR3 protein: CASTNMNRGTEAFF. DNA for the CDR3: TGTGCCAGTACCAACATGAACAGGGGCACTGAAGCTTTCTTT.

Only a few counts were recorded for this clone. CDR3 sequence (DNA): TGTGCAAGTCGCTTAGCTCACACAGCATCCTACAATGAGCAGTTCTTC. Its protein product is CASRLAHTASYNEQFF. V gene TRBV12-2 combines with J gene TRBJ2-1; TRBD1, the D gene given by the table, was not confirmed from the DNA. TRBV12-2 is labeled a pseudogene. This CDR3 has 16 amino acids.

The chain employs TRBV18 and TRBJ2-1; 11 positions match TRBD2. J lost 5 bases, V lost 3 bases, and 0 bases had no gene match. Germline CDR1 KGHSH, CDR2 LQKENI. The CDR3 totals 14 residues. CDR3 nucleotides: TGTGCCAGCTCACCTAGCGGGAGGGACAATGAGCAGTTCTTC. Translation: CASSPSGRDNEQFF.

The chain employs TRBV3-1 (or the pseudogene TRBV3-2) and TRBJ2-7; 7 bases are a match to TRBD2. This CDR3 is built from 15 residues. The germline V gene has CDR1 LGHDT and CDR2 YNNKEL (reference sequence). V lost 1 base and J lost 4; bases outside the gene matches: 7. The CDR3 DNA reads TGTGCCAGCAGCCAAGTGGGGGGGAATCGGTACGAGCAGTACTTC. Translating gives CASSQVGGNRYEQYF.

The V call is TRBV3-1 (or the pseudogene TRBV3-2), the J call TRBJ2-3; D uncertain. This CDR3 contains 12 residues. V lost 0 bases and J 6 bases, leaving 4 bases between the germline ends. Germline V lookup: CDR1 LGHDT, CDR2 YNNKEL (reference sequence). CDR3 DNA: TGTGCCAGCAGCCAAGAGACGGATACGCAGTATTTT. It encodes CASSQETDTQYF.

The chain couples TRBV7-3 to TRBJ2-6; D gene ambiguous. This CDR3 spans 15 amino acids. CDR1 is SGHTA, CDR2 FQGTGA, per germline. Trimming pared 5 bases from V and 0 bases from J, leaving 8 bases between. CDR3 bases: TGTGCCAGCAGCCCGACGGTCTCTGGGGCCAACGTCCTGACTTTC. It specifies CASSPTVSGANVLTF.